The rows below give T cell receptor beta chains drawn from one sample of a study of HIV-infected children after antiretroviral therapy interruption. TCRdb passed the 3' RACE reads through MiXCR, listing each CDR3 protein once. The profile shows about 86,000 distinct CDR3 sequences, about 7% of them singletons. Source: CD45RA+ CD4+ T cells from PBMCs, pooled from several time points, taken from a donor given antiretroviral therapy, either interrupted or continuous. These receptors originate from a pool of human donors with HIV. Each CDR3 is given with its conserved first and last residue. Each record gives: J gene, clone size, D gene, V gene, CDR3 DNA, CDR3 protein. A D gene is named only where the DNA matches it firmly. Clone size is stated in some rows and not others, as once, few, many or a class when expanded.

TRBJ1-1 - - TRBV29-1 TGCAGCGTTGAAGTCCCCAGTGAAGCTTTCTTT CSVEVPSEAFF
TRBJ2-1 many TRBD1 TRBV11-2 TGTGCCAGCAGCCCCTTAGCCGACAGGGGAGAGCAGTTCTTC CASSPLADRGEQFF
TRBJ2-7 - - TRBV19 TGTGCCAGTAGTATTGCTATTCACCCCGCGGTCTACGAGCAGTACTTC CASSIAIHPAVYEQYF
TRBJ2-5 few - TRBV20-1 TGCAGTGCCACCCCAGGCGGTGGAGAGACCCAGTACTTC CSATPGGGETQYF
TRBJ2-1 many - TRBV20-1 TGCAGTGCTAGAGAAGGGGTCGCAGAGCAGTTCTTC CSAREGVAEQFF
TRBJ2-1 - TRBD2 TRBV4-1 TGCGCCAGCAGCCGACTTCCGGGACTAGCTTCCAATGAGCAGTTCTTC CASSRLPGLASNEQFF
TRBJ1-6 few TRBD1 TRBV12-3/TRBV12-4 TGTGCCAGCAGTCCCGACAGGGCATCCTATAATTCACCCCTCCACTTT CASSPDRASYNSPLHF
TRBJ1-4 many - TRBV20-1 TGCAGTGCCAAAATCGGTAATGAAAAACTGTTTTTT CSAKIGNEKLFF
TRBJ1-1 - - TRBV20-1 TGCAGTGCTAGCCGGGGGGCGATGAACACTGAAGCTTTCTTT CSASRGAMNTEAFF
TRBJ2-5 - - TRBV3-1 TGCGCCAGCAGAACCGAGACAGCACAAGAGACCCAGTACTTC CASRTETAQETQYF
TRBJ2-3 many - TRBV7-2 TGTGCCAGCAGCTTCCGGGGGGCCTTAGATACGCAGTATTTT CASSFRGALDTQYF
TRBJ2-2 many - TRBV24-1 TGTGCCACCAGTGACCCTACAGGATACACCGGGGAGCTGTTTTTT CATSDPTGYTGELFF
TRBJ2-2 many - TRBV18 TGTGCCAGCTCACCACCCCACAGCCGGAACACCGGGGAGCTGTTTTTT CASSPPHSRNTGELFF
TRBJ2-3 many TRBD1 TRBV19 TGTGCCAGTAGCCCGGAGGTTGGGACAGTCACAGATACGCAGTATTTT CASSPEVGTVTDTQYF
TRBJ2-5 many TRBD2 TRBV19 TGTGCCAGTAGACATATGACTAGCCCAGCAGAGACCCAGTACTTC CASRHMTSPAETQYF